The entry that follows covers one T cell receptor (beta chain) sequence. The antigen is unknown. The record originates from a study of cytomegalovirus exposure and HLA in healthy donors. Broader study findings: Associated with cytomegalovirus, according to the listing, were 150 to 200 TCR beta chains.

It was with 60 Vbeta and 13 Jbeta primers that the PCR ran. Sequencing was performed with immunoSEQ multiplex PCR; in TCRdb, only in-frame clones are kept and a portion is missing. The top ten hold roughly 2.5% of the sample, which has just over 200,000 clones, roughly 68% seen once. The CDR3 extends over 11 amino acids. Germline-derived CDR1 and CDR2 are SGHDN and FVKESK. V lost 1 base and J lost 14, with 9 bases in between. This TCR was recovered from a man aged 35 to 55 in good health and CMV-seropositive. The chain uses TRBV14 and TRBJ2-1; weak D call: TRBD2 (6 bases). The sequenced material came from PBMCs. CDR3 amino acids: CASSQGGGKFF. The CDR3 nucleotides are TGTGCCAGCAGCCAAGGGGGCGGGAAGTTCTTC.